The 30 T cell receptor beta chains reported below all come from one sample, sequenced in a study of blood T cell repertoires in COVID-19. Assay: immunoSEQ multiplex PCR; the TCRdb copy retains only in-frame clones and omits some. This table has about 190,000 clones, around four fifths appearing once. The sequenced sample consisted of peripheral blood. The receptors were sampled from a woman at least 80 years old with active or convalescent COVID-19.

This clone was observed a single time. The chain employs TRBV7-9 and TRBJ2-3; 7 nucleotides line up with TRBD1. The CDR3 spans 14 residues. Germline V gene data show CDR1 as SEHNR and CDR2 as FQNEAQ (reference sequence). After removal of 5 bases from V and 2 bases from J, the junction contained 4 bases not matched to a gene. The CDR3 nucleotides are TGTGCCAGCAGCCGGGGACAGAACACAGATACGCAGTATTTT. Translating gives CASSRGQNTDTQYF.

This clone was recorded once. J is TRBJ2-3 and V is TRBV3-1 (or the pseudogene TRBV3-2); a weak D match, TRBD2 (6 bases). The V gene's germline CDR1 is LGHDT and CDR2 YNNKEL (reference sequence). This CDR3 contains 15 residues. The V end was cut by 2 bases, the J end by 0 bases, with 9 bases between. The CDR3 is CASSQSGLSTDTQYF. The CDR3, as DNA: TGTGCCAGCAGCCAATCGGGACTTAGCACAGATACGCAGTATTTT.

The chain combines TRBV5-6 with TRBJ1-6, with D possibly TRBD1 on 6 matching bases. The CDR3 loop spans 13 amino acids. CDR1 is SGHDT and CDR2 is YYEEEE in the germline V gene. Trimming took 6 bases from V and 7 from J, leaving 11 bases between them. The CDR3 sequence: CASNGGGNSPLHF. As DNA, the CDR3 is TGTGCCAGCAATGGGGGCGGAAATTCACCCCTCCACTTT.

The V and J genes are TRBV9 and TRBJ2-7; possible D gene TRBD1, 6 bases. V was cut by 0 bases and J by 3 bases, with 16 bases left in between. The germline CDR1 and CDR2 sequences are SGDLS and YYNGEE. This CDR3 has 16 residues. The CDR3 here is CASSVGRQASIYEQYF. In DNA, the CDR3 is TGTGCCAGCAGCGTAGGCCGACAGGCCAGCATCTACGAGCAGTACTTC.

This clone was counted between two and nine times. The chain uses TRBV2 and TRBJ2-7; 7 nucleotides match TRBD2. Trimming cost V 6 bases and J 0 bases; bases outside gene matches: 5. Germline V gives CDR1 SNHLY, CDR2 FYNNEI. This CDR3 contains 14 residues. This chain's CDR3 is CASRQAGFSYEQYF. In nucleotides, the CDR3 is TGTGCCAGCAGGCAAGCGGGGTTCTCCTACGAGCAGTACTTC.

This chain uses TRBV4-3 with TRBJ2-2, with D perhaps TRBD2 (5 bases). This CDR3 region has 14 residues. Between the trimmed V and J ends, which lost 0 bases and 7 bases, there was a span of 9 bases. Germline-derived CDR1 and CDR2 are LGHNA and YSLEER. CDR3 residues: CASSQERVNGELFF. DNA for the CDR3: TGCGCCAGCAGCCAAGAGAGGGTGAACGGGGAGCTGTTTTTT.

The chain links TRBV29-1 to TRBJ2-6; D ambiguous. This CDR3 contains 11 residues. Between the trimmed V and J ends, which lost 7 bases and 8 bases, there was a span of 9 bases. Germline CDR1 and CDR2: SQVTM and ANQGSEA. The chain's CDR3 is CSASPPNVLTF. In DNA, the CDR3 is TGCAGCGCCTCCCCCCCCAACGTCCTGACTTTC.

The J gene is TRBJ2-3, the V gene TRBV5-1, with 16 positions matching TRBD2. CDR1 and CDR2 from the germline V gene are SGHRS and YFSETQ. The CDR3 is 17 amino acids. The V gene end was trimmed by 4 bases and the J gene end by 5 bases; junction bases not matched to a gene: 7. The chain's CDR3 is CASSPGLAGGPKDTQYF. CDR3 DNA sequence: TGCGCCAGCAGCCCGGGACTAGCGGGGGGGCCCAAAGATACGCAGTATTTT.

J is TRBJ1-2 and V is TRBV5-1; D perhaps matches TRBD1 (5 bases). Germline V lookup: CDR1 SGHRS, CDR2 YFSETQ. The V end was cut by 0 bases, the J end by 7 bases, with 16 bases between. This CDR3 has 15 amino acids. The DNA for the CDR3 is TGCGCCAGCAGCTTGGATCCACAGGTAGATTTTGGCTACACCTTC. This sequence encodes CASSLDPQVDFGYTF. The full variable domain, in which reference TRBV5-1 and TRBJ1-2 provide the parts outside the CDR3, is KAGVTQTPRYLIKTRGQQVTLSCSPISGHRSVSWYQQTPGQGLQFLFEYFSETQRNKGNFPGRFSGRQFSNSRSEMNVSTLELGDSALYLCASSLDPQVDFGYTFGSGTRLTVV.

Concerning this clone itself: At the DNA level, this CDR3 is encoded by other sequences in the same sample as well. J is TRBJ1-2 and V is TRBV28, with 9 bases matching TRBD1. The CDR3 length is 14 residues. The trim removed 5 bases at V and 2 bases at J, leaving 3 bases unmatched. Germline values: CDR1 MDHEN, CDR2 SYDVKM. The CDR3 DNA reads as TGTGCCAGCAGTCTAACAGGGGGCAACTATGGCTACACCTTC. Amino acid sequence: CASSLTGGNYGYTF.

This clone was detected a few times. The V gene is TRBV4-1, the J gene TRBJ1-6, with 7 bases identical to TRBD1. The J segment lost 3 bases and the V segment lost 6 bases, leaving 11 bases of the junction unmatched. This CDR3 region has 17 residues. CDR1 and CDR2 from the germline V gene are MGHRA and YSYEKL. CDR3 sequence (DNA): TGCGCCAGCAGTCAGGAGGGGGCCAGGGGCTATAATTCACCCCTCCACTTT. Residues: CASSQEGARGYNSPLHF.

The chain uses TRBV10-3 and TRBJ1-5, with a possible D match to TRBD1 (6 bases). The V end was cut by 3 bases, the J end by 0 bases, with 9 bases between. The CDR3 has 15 residues. Germline-derived CDR1 and CDR2 are ENHRY and SYGVKD. The CDR3 nucleotides are TGTGCCATCAGTGAACAGGGTTATAGCAATCAGCCCCAGCATTTT. Its translation is CAISEQGYSNQPQHF.

The chain combines TRBV10-1 with TRBJ1-2, with D perhaps TRBD1 (6 bases). The CDR3 has 14 residues. V was shortened by 3 bases and J by 0 bases, with 8 bases between the two germline ends. Germline loops: CDR1 WNHNN, CDR2 SYGVQD (reference sequence). CDR3 in DNA: TGCGCCAGCAGTGACGGGACATCTAACTATGGCTACACCTTC. Encoded protein: CASSDGTSNYGYTF.

The chain uses TRBV27 and TRBJ1-2; D is ambiguous. This CDR3 contains 16 residues. V lost 3 bases to trimming and J lost 4 bases, with 18 bases between them. The germline V gene encodes CDR1 MNHEY and CDR2 SMNVEV (reference sequence). The CDR3 spells CASSFSARHYGYGYTF. CDR3 nucleotide sequence: TGTGCCAGCAGTTTTTCAGCGCGTCACTACGGCTATGGCTACACCTTC.

The chain employs TRBV27 and TRBJ2-3; tentatively, D is TRBD2 (5 bases). The CDR3 length is 18 residues. V lost 7 bases to trimming and J lost 0 bases, with 23 bases between them. Germline assignment: CDR1 MNHEY and CDR2 SMNVEV (reference sequence). The CDR3, as DNA: TGTGCCAGCATGCGTATAGAGGAGGTGTGGGCTAGCACAGATACGCAGTATTTT. Encoded protein: CASMRIEEVWASTDTQYF.

The chain carries TRBV25-1 and TRBJ2-3, with TRBD1 matching 8 bases. V was clipped by 7 bases and J by 4 bases; unmatched bases: 10. The germline CDR1 and CDR2 sequences are MGHDK and SYGVNS. The CDR3 runs to 15 residues. Here the CDR3 reads CASTQWTGPADTQYF. The CDR3, as DNA: TGTGCCAGCACCCAATGGACAGGGCCGGCAGATACGCAGTATTTT.

This chain joins TRBV5-4 and TRBJ1-1, with D perhaps matching TRBD1 (6 bases). CDR3 length: 14 residues. Per germline, CDR1 SGHNT and CDR2 YYREEE (reference sequence). V was cut by 4 bases and J by 1 base, with 11 bases left in between. As DNA, the CDR3 is TGTGCCAGCAGCCACGGGGGGCGGAACACTGAAGCTTTCTTT. This translates into CASSHGGRNTEAFF.

CDR3 DNA sequence: TGTGCCAGCAGTGAGCAGGGGGCACGGTCACCCCTCCACTTT. This encodes CASSEQGARSPLHF. The rearrangement joins TRBV6-2 or TRBV6-3 to TRBJ1-6, with 8 bases matching TRBD1. Trimming took 5 bases from V and 10 from J; bases not matched to a gene: 7. The CDR3 has 14 amino acids. Germline V gives CDR1 MNHEY, CDR2 SVGEGT.

The chain joins TRBV20-1 to TRBJ1-2; 7 bases line up with TRBD1. This CDR3 has 11 amino acids. Trimming cost V 5 bases and J 6 bases; bases outside gene matches: 3. Germline V gene sequence: CDR1 DFQATT, CDR2 SNEGSKA (reference sequence). This chain's CDR3 is CSARQGDGYTF. In nucleotides, the CDR3 is TGCAGTGCTCGCCAGGGGGATGGCTACACCTTC.

This chain connects TRBV7-8 to TRBJ1-6, with 7 bases identical to TRBD1. Germline-derived CDR1 and CDR2 are SGHVS and FQNEAQ. The ends lost 5 bases at V and 5 bases at J; junction bases unmatched: 6. This CDR3 has 15 amino acids. The CDR3 DNA sequence: TGTGCCAGCAGCGCACAGGGGACCCATAATTCACCCCTCCACTTT. Amino acid sequence: CASSAQGTHNSPLHF.

The J gene is TRBJ1-2, the V gene TRBV19; TRBD1 agrees at 7 bases. Germline lookup yields CDR1 LNHDA and CDR2 SQIVND (reference sequence). CDR3 length: 16 residues. With 5 bases clipped from V and 4 bases from J, the junction kept 13 bases outside the gene matches. CDR3 in DNA: TGTGCCAGTAGTTTACCCGGGGGACAGCTGGGCTATGGCTACACCTTC. This translates into CASSLPGGQLGYGYTF.

Comment on this clone: Other DNA sequences in this specimen translate into the identical CDR3. The V call is TRBV27, the J call TRBJ1-1; D is unclear. Germline values: CDR1 MNHEY, CDR2 SMNVEV (reference sequence). The V end lost 6 bases, the J end lost 0 bases, and 8 bases lay between the germline ends. The CDR3 spans 13 residues. The CDR3 protein is CASSPGVNTEAFF. DNA of the CDR3: TGTGCCAGCAGCCCGGGAGTGAACACTGAAGCTTTCTTT.

The V gene is TRBV11-2, the J gene TRBJ1-2; tentative D call: TRBD1 (5 bases). The V and J ends lost 6 bases and 1 base respectively, with 9 bases between them. The CDR3 extends over 13 amino acids. The germline gives CDR1 SGHAT, CDR2 FQNNGV. The CDR3 spells CASSRTYNYGYTF. The CDR3 DNA reads TGTGCCAGCAGTCGGACATATAACTATGGCTACACCTTC. Supplemented by reference TRBV11-2 and TRBJ1-2, the full variable domain reads EAGVAQSPRYKIIEKRQSVAFWCNPISGHATLYWYQQILGQGPKLLIQFQNNGVVDDSQLPKDRFSAERLKGVDSTLKIQPAKLEDSAVYLCASSRTYNYGYTFGSGTRLTVV.

The chain employs TRBV4-3 and TRBJ2-7; D call uncertain. Germline lookup yields CDR1 LGHNA and CDR2 YSLEER. Trimming removed 0 bases from V and 3 bases from J, with 9 bases in between. This CDR3 comprises 14 residues. CDR3 protein: CASSQDRRSYEQYF. The CDR3, as DNA: TGCGCCAGCAGCCAAGATCGGCGGAGCTACGAGCAGTACTTC.

The V call is TRBV9, the J call TRBJ2-2, with 7 bases that match TRBD1. This CDR3 contains 19 residues. Germline lookup yields CDR1 SGDLS and CDR2 YYNGEE. Trimming took 4 bases from V and 3 from J; bases not matched to a gene: 18. CDR3 bases: TGTGCCAGCAGCTTGGGACAGACCCGAGGGGGTGGGGACACCGGGGAGCTGTTTTTT. Protein sequence: CASSLGQTRGGGDTGELFF.

Only one count was recorded for this clone. This chain connects TRBV5-1 to TRBJ1-5; 7 positions match TRBD1. V was pared by 4 bases and J by 9 bases, with 13 bases of the junction left unmatched. The CDR3 runs to 15 residues. Germline-derived CDR1 and CDR2 are SGHRS and YFSETQ. The CDR3 region has the DNA TGCGCCAGCAGCCCCGGGACAGTTTTTGCACGGCCCCAGCATTTT. Translating it yields CASSPGTVFARPQHF.

The V and J genes are TRBV27 and TRBJ1-1, with D perhaps matching TRBD1 (6 bases). This CDR3 contains 16 residues. Trimming took 6 bases from V and 7 from J, leaving 24 bases between them. The germline CDR1 and CDR2 sequences are MNHEY and SMNVEV (reference sequence). The CDR3 here is CASSSIIGQLRSEAFF. CDR3 nucleotide sequence: TGTGCCAGCAGCTCGATCATCGGACAGTTAAGAAGTGAAGCTTTCTTT.

The sample holds a few counts of this clone. This chain links TRBV9 with TRBJ2-2; D might be TRBD2 (5 bases). The CDR3 covers 15 residues. Trimming took off 3 bases at V and 5 bases at J, with 14 bases between the two ends. Germline CDR1 SGDLS, CDR2 YYNGEE. CDR3 bases: TGTGCCAGCAGCGCAGACCTCTCGGGGACCGGGGAGCTGTTTTTT. Protein: CASSADLSGTGELFF.

The chain joins TRBV7-9 to TRBJ1-1; 8 nucleotides line up with TRBD1. The V gene's germline CDR1 is SEHNR and CDR2 FQNEAQ (reference sequence). V trimming: 5 bases; J trimming: 0 bases; junction bases outside the gene matches: 5. The CDR3 has 15 residues. The CDR3 loop is CASSLGQGLNTEAFF. The CDR3 DNA follows: TGTGCCAGCAGCCTCGGACAGGGACTGAACACTGAAGCTTTCTTT.

V gene TRBV10-3 combines with J gene TRBJ2-3; 13 bases are shared with TRBD2. CDR3 length: 17 residues. The J segment lost 4 bases and the V segment lost 10 bases, leaving 14 bases of the junction unmatched. Germline loops: CDR1 ENHRY, CDR2 SYGVKD. CDR3 DNA sequence: TGTGCCACCCAAGGGGGGCTAGGACTAGCGGGGGCAGATACGCAGTATTTT. It specifies CATQGGLGLAGADTQYF.